Here is one T cell receptor (beta chain) with its context. The age range of participants was about 18 to 90 years, with residence in under 30 US areas. Two consecutive negative NP/OP PCR tests, clearance, or resolved symptoms defined Cohort 3 recovery. The data originate from a study of blood T cell repertoires in COVID-19. Study context: The study drew acute and convalescent COVID-19 samples from the United States, Italy and Spain.

Data came from immunoSEQ multiplex PCR; TCRdb stores just in-frame clones and leaves some out. The profile shows approximately 130,000 clones, roughly four fifths of them singletons. The CDR3 totals 16 residues. The J segment lost 4 bases and the V segment lost 5 bases, leaving 12 bases of the junction unmatched. Germline V gene data show CDR1 as SEHNR and CDR2 as FQNEAQ (reference sequence). Sample: PBMCs or T cells enriched from blood (not recorded which). This TCR was recovered from a man aged 25-45 years who had recovered from COVID-19. J is TRBJ2-5 and V is TRBV7-9, with 8 bases aligning to TRBD2. The CDR3 reads CASSPSRGGKLETQYF. The CDR3 nucleotides read TGTGCCAGCAGCCCCTCCCGGGGGGGGAAGCTAGAGACCCAGTACTTC.